This T cell receptor (beta chain) was recorded in a study of OX40 agonist ivuxolimab in advanced cancers. Study findings and constraints: CD8+ T cells were the subset that, on average, had more expanded clones than CD4+. There was clonal expansion of CD4+ and CD8+ blood T cells by week 6 at 0.1 to 3.0 mg/kg. No antigen was identified for the clonally expanded peripheral T cells.

The repertoire was sequenced with immunoSEQ multiplex PCR; TCRdb's copy has only in-frame clones and lacks some. The table lists about 83,000 clones, 65% to 90% of them singletons, with around 0.6% in the top ten. As to this clone: Its target is not known.

Blood sampling took place at baseline, cycle 4 day 1, and cycle 7 day 1. The germline CDR1 and CDR2 sequences are SGDLS and YYNGEE. This CDR3 has 15 residues. V was cut by 0 bases and J by 3 bases, with 12 bases left in between. The source is an adult with an advanced solid tumor such as melanoma, head and neck, liver or kidney cancer. The sequencing here drew on CD4+ or CD8+ T cells sorted from blood, taken in a trial of the OX40 agonist ivuxolimab. This chain uses TRBV9 with TRBJ1-2; D is possibly TRBD1 (6 bases). CDR3 in amino acids: CASSVGAGADYGYTF. CDR3 coding DNA: TGTGCCAGCAGCGTAGGGGCAGGGGCGGACTATGGCTACACCTTC.